The sequence of this TCR beta chain was determined in a study of blood T cell repertoires in COVID-19. Overall study: In each case, the material was cDNA or gDNA derived from T cells, B-cell-depleted T cells, or PBMCs.

V was shortened by 1 base and J by 3 bases, with 12 bases between the two germline ends. Germline V gives CDR1 SQVTM, CDR2 ANQGSEA. This CDR3 spans 14 amino acids. In the original processing: Amplification with reference gene primers provided the estimates of nucleated cell counts. Generated by immunoSEQ multiplex PCR, the TCRdb table keeps only in-frame clones and is missing some. V, J and clone size are taken as reported in that table, and D and trimming were inferred from the DNA itself. The table lists 120,000 or so clones, around 70% of them singletons. The chain has TRBV29-1 and TRBJ1-1, with D tentatively TRBD1 (6 bases). The sequenced sample consisted of peripheral blood. This TCR was recovered from a man aged 55 to 70 with acute or convalescent COVID-19. CDR3 DNA sequence: TGCAGCGTTGAAGGCCGTCCAGGGGACACTGAAGCTTTCTTT. It codes for CSVEGRPGDTEAFF. The full variable domain, in which reference TRBV29-1 and TRBJ1-1 provide the parts outside the CDR3, is SAVISQKPSRDICQRGTSLTIQCQVDSQVTMMFWYRQQPGQSLTLIATANQGSEATYESGFVIDKFPISRPNLTFSTLTVSNMSPEDSSIYLCSVEGRPGDTEAFFGQGTRLTVV.